These 23 T cell receptor beta chains share one sample of origin, sequenced in a study of T-cell reconstitution after alpha-beta-depleted transplantation in children. Study-wide results and limits: Most T-cell counts and diversity one year after the transplant came from T cells that were newly produced.

Their specific antigens are unknown. The TCRbeta library was prepared with unique molecular identifiers. TCRdb called the PCR reads again in MiXCR, with one record for every CDR3 protein. Among about 300,000 distinct CDR3 sequences, 7.5% to 9% were seen once, and the ten largest hold around 9.8%. The specimen was peripheral blood, collected 360 days after TCRalphabeta/CD19-depleted stem cell transplant. These receptors were obtained from a female patient aged 2 to 10 who had a stem cell transplant for Fanconi anemia, so the T cells may come from the graft donor.

This clonotype occurred many times. This rearrangement joins TRBV10-3 to TRBJ1-1, with TRBD1 as a possible D gene (5 bases). The V and J ends lost 3 bases and 1 base respectively, with 12 bases between them. Germline-derived CDR1 and CDR2 are ENHRY and SYGVKD. This CDR3 is built from 15 residues. CDR3 bases: TGTGCCATCAGTGACCCGCCAGGGTCGAACACTGAAGCTTTCTTT. Translated: CAISDPPGSNTEAFF.

Ten or more counts support this clonotype. The chain employs TRBV20-1 and TRBJ2-5, with 12 bases fitting TRBD2. The CDR3 consists of 17 residues. V trimming: 1 base; J trimming: 4 bases; junction bases outside the gene matches: 10. Germline lookup yields CDR1 DFQATT and CDR2 SNEGSKA (reference sequence). The CDR3 bases are TGCAGTGCTAGAGGCCAACTAGCGGGAGGATGGGTAGAGACCCAGTACTTC. Encoded protein: CSARGQLAGGWVETQYF.

At least ten counts were recorded for this clonotype. In nucleotides, the CDR3 is TGCGCCAGCAGTGATTTTGCGGGAGGATCCTCAGATACGCAGTATTTT. This codes for CASSDFAGGSSDTQYF. The chain couples TRBV10-2 to TRBJ2-3; 8 nucleotides line up with TRBD2. The CDR3 runs 16 residues. The trim removed 3 bases at V and 4 bases at J, leaving 9 bases unmatched. Germline V CDR1 and CDR2: WSHSY, SAAADI.

This clonotype was found many times. The chain couples TRBV29-1 to TRBJ2-1; tentatively, D is TRBD2 (6 bases). The CDR3 is 15 amino acids. With 7 bases removed from V and 0 bases from J, the gap between germline ends came to 16 bases. Germline V gives CDR1 SQVTM, CDR2 ANQGSEA. CDR3 region: CSAHTRGTSYNEQFF. The CDR3 region has the DNA TGCAGCGCCCACACCCGGGGGACCTCCTACAATGAGCAGTTCTTC.

As concerns this clonotype: This may arise from a read error, as a much more abundant clone is one base away. This chain joins TRBV2 and TRBJ2-5; D unclear. Per germline, CDR1 SNHLY and CDR2 FYNNEI. Trimming removed 10 bases from V and 7 bases from J, with 19 bases in between. The CDR3 is 13 residues long. CDR3 region: CANRGDLTGTQYF. CDR3 coding DNA: TGTGCCAACAGAGGTGACTTAACGGGGACCCAGTACTTC.

Ten or more counts support this clonotype. CDR3 nucleotides: TGCAGCGTTGAAGTGGGAGGCTACACCTTC. This sequence encodes CSVEVGGYTF. J is TRBJ1-2 and V is TRBV29-1; no clear D gene. The CDR3 length is 10 residues. Germline assignment: CDR1 SQVTM and CDR2 ANQGSEA. Trimming took off 1 base at V and 8 bases at J, with 5 bases between the two ends.

V gene TRBV7-9 combines with J gene TRBJ2-1; 10 nucleotides match TRBD2. Germline-derived CDR1 and CDR2 are SEHNR and FQNEAQ (reference sequence). The CDR3 totals 17 residues. Trimming cost V 0 bases and J 5 bases; bases outside gene matches: 7. CDR3 loop: CASSLAGLAGAHNEQFF. For the CDR3, the DNA is TGTGCCAGCAGCTTAGCCGGTCTAGCGGGGGCCCACAATGAGCAGTTCTTC.

This clonotype has a handful of counts. The chain links TRBV4-3 to TRBJ2-7; D gene unclear. V was clipped by 1 base and J by 2 bases, with 9 bases between them. The CDR3 loop spans 14 amino acids. Germline V gene data show CDR1 as LGHNA and CDR2 as YSLEER. This CDR3 reads CASSQGAIAYEQYF. CDR3 nucleotide sequence: TGCGCCAGCAGCCAAGGGGCGATCGCCTACGAGCAGTACTTC.

V usage is TRBV5-1 and J usage is TRBJ2-7; 7 bases agree with TRBD2. CDR1 SGHRS and CDR2 YFSETQ come from the germline V gene. The junction had 9 bases not matched to a gene; V was cut back by 3 bases and J by 0 bases. The CDR3 is 16 amino acids. The CDR3 spells CASSYLSGDFSYEQYF. Written as DNA, the CDR3 is TGCGCCAGCAGCTACTTAAGCGGGGATTTCTCCTACGAGCAGTACTTC.

The CDR3 sequence is CASSEGAETQYF. The CDR3, as DNA: TGTGCCAGCAGCGAAGGGGCCGAGACCCAGTACTTC. The gene calls are TRBV5-6 and TRBJ2-5, with D possibly matching TRBD1 (5 bases). Looked up from germline, CDR1 is SGHDT and CDR2 is YYEEEE. This CDR3 contains 12 residues. Trimming left V 4 bases short and J 5 bases short, with 9 bases between.

This clonotype was observed at least ten times. The gene calls are TRBV5-1 and TRBJ2-5, with TRBD2 identical over 8 bases. The CDR3 is 14 amino acids. V lost 0 bases and J lost 4; bases outside the gene matches: 2. Looked up from germline, CDR1 is SGHRS and CDR2 is YFSETQ. CDR3 loop: CASSLAGGRETQYF. Here the CDR3 DNA reads TGCGCCAGCAGCTTGGCGGGAGGGAGAGAGACCCAGTACTTC. The full variable domain, its missing parts supplied by reference TRBV5-1 and TRBJ2-5, is KAGVTQTPRYLIKTRGQQVTLSCSPISGHRSVSWYQQTPGQGLQFLFEYFSETQRNKGNFPGRFSGRQFSNSRSEMNVSTLELGDSALYLCASSLAGGRETQYFGPGTRLLVL.

The chain has TRBV13 and TRBJ2-4; D might be TRBD1 (6 bases). Germline V gene sequence: CDR1 PRHDT, CDR2 FYEKMQ (reference sequence). V was cut by 0 bases and J by 8 bases, with 8 bases left in between. The CDR3 covers 13 residues. The chain's CDR3 is CASSLGQGHIQYF. In nucleotides, the CDR3 is TGTGCCAGCAGCTTAGGCCAGGGGCACATTCAGTACTTC.

V and J are TRBV19 and TRBJ2-7, with D maybe TRBD2 (6 bases). The CDR3 has 15 residues. V lost 6 bases and J lost 3, with 18 bases in between. Looked up from germline, CDR1 is LNHDA and CDR2 is SQIVND (reference sequence). CDR3 sequence: CASSLYDRGIYEQYF. For the CDR3, the DNA is TGTGCCAGTAGCCTATATGACCGGGGGATCTACGAGCAGTACTTC.

J is TRBJ1-2 and V is TRBV7-9; the match to TRBD1 covers 7 bases. V was clipped by 6 bases and J by 4 bases; unmatched bases: 5. CDR1 SEHNR and CDR2 FQNEAQ come from the germline V gene (reference sequence). CDR3 length: 13 residues. CDR3 protein: CASSSDRAYGYTF. The CDR3 DNA reads as TGTGCCAGCAGTTCCGACAGGGCCTATGGCTACACCTTC.

This clonotype has ten or more counts. The chain is built from TRBV28 and TRBJ2-3; 11 bases fit TRBD2. In germline, CDR1 is MDHEN, CDR2 SYDVKM. The CDR3 has 18 amino acids. Trimming removed 6 bases from V and 6 bases from J; junction bases left unmatched: 17. The CDR3 coding sequence is TGTGCCAGCAGACGCCTAGCGGGGGGCGTTGCATCAACGGATACGCAGTATTTT. Translating gives CASRRLAGGVASTDTQYF. Filled out from reference TRBV28 and TRBJ2-3, the complete variable domain reads DVKVTQSSRYLVKRTGEKVFLECVQDMDHENMFWYRQDPGLGLRLIYFSYDVKMKEKGDIPEGYSVSREKKERFSLILESASTNQTSMYLCASRRLAGGVASTDTQYFGPGTRLTVL.

In this sample, this clonotype turned up a few times. This rearrangement joins TRBV9 to TRBJ1-2; no firm D call. CDR3 length equals 17 residues. Per the germline V gene, CDR1 is SGDLS and CDR2 is YYNGEE. The V end was cut by 0 bases, the J end by 1 base, with 16 bases between. In nucleotides, the CDR3 is TGTGCCAGCAGCGTAGGGACCGGTGCCCCCCTTAACTATGGCTACACCTTC. Amino acid sequence: CASSVGTGAPLNYGYTF. The full variable domain, its missing parts supplied by reference TRBV9 and TRBJ1-2, is DSGVTQTPKHLITATGQRVTLRCSPRSGDLSVYWYQQSLDQGLQFLIQYYNGEERAKGNILERFSAQQFPDLHSELNLSSLELGDSALYFCASSVGTGAPLNYGYTFGSGTRLTVV.

The chain carries TRBV19 and TRBJ1-5, with 7 bases identical to TRBD1. Trimming took 8 bases from V and 7 from J; bases not matched to a gene: 8. This CDR3 region has 13 residues. The germline V gene has CDR1 LNHDA and CDR2 SQIVND (reference sequence). The CDR3 nucleotides are TGTGCCAGTGGTAGAGGGGGCGAACAGCCCCAGCATTTT. As protein: CASGRGGEQPQHF.

This clonotype was picked up many times. The J gene is TRBJ2-5, the V gene TRBV7-9; D is ambiguous. The V and J ends lost 5 bases and 0 bases respectively, with 13 bases between them. CDR3 size: 15 residues. The germline V gene has CDR1 SEHNR and CDR2 FQNEAQ (reference sequence). This CDR3 is CASSAQQYYQETQYF. As DNA, the CDR3 is TGTGCCAGCAGCGCCCAACAGTATTACCAAGAGACCCAGTACTTC.

The table lists this clonotype with many counts. V gene TRBV20-1 combines with J gene TRBJ2-1; no clear D. This CDR3 contains 15 residues. Germline-derived CDR1 and CDR2 are DFQATT and SNEGSKA (reference sequence). Trimming pared 3 bases from V and 3 bases from J, leaving 15 bases between. CDR3 loop: CSASTTGRFYNEQFF. The CDR3 DNA is TGCAGTGCTAGCACGACGGGCCGATTCTACAATGAGCAGTTCTTC.

V usage is TRBV11-2 and J usage is TRBJ1-2; no reliable D call. V was clipped by 1 base and J by 3 bases, with 9 bases between them. Germline V gene data show CDR1 as SGHAT and CDR2 as FQNNGV. The CDR3 contains 14 residues. The CDR3 spells CASSLGAGYYGYTF. CDR3 bases: TGTGCCAGCAGCTTAGGGGCGGGGTACTATGGCTACACCTTC.

This clonotype showed up just a few times. The CDR3 loop reads CASRGPSGGRTGELFF. The CDR3 region has the DNA TGTGCCAGCAGGGGACCTAGCGGGGGACGTACCGGGGAGCTGTTTTTT. The chain employs TRBV12-3 or TRBV12-4 and TRBJ2-2; 10 bases map to TRBD2. With V trimmed by 6 bases and J by 5 bases, 9 bases remained unmatched. This CDR3 is built from 16 residues.

This clonotype was seen repeatedly, ten times or more. The chain combines TRBV4-2 with TRBJ2-4; the D is unclear. The CDR3 length is 18 residues. CDR1 is LGHNA and CDR2 is YNFKEQ in the germline V gene. The V and J ends lost 0 bases and 3 bases respectively, with 18 bases between them. CDR3 sequence: CASSQDLDSSLIKNIQYF. The CDR3, as DNA: TGTGCCAGCAGCCAAGATCTCGACTCCTCCCTAATCAAAAACATTCAGTACTTC.

This clonotype has only a few counts. CDR3 in amino acids: CASSLGWGFQPQHF. CDR3 sequence (DNA): TGTGCCAGCAGCTTGGGTTGGGGGTTTCAGCCCCAGCATTTT. J is TRBJ1-5 and V is TRBV5-6; maybe TRBD1 (5 bases). With 0 bases removed from V and 6 bases from J, the gap between germline ends came to 10 bases. Germline CDR1 SGHDT, CDR2 YYEEEE. This CDR3 has 14 residues.